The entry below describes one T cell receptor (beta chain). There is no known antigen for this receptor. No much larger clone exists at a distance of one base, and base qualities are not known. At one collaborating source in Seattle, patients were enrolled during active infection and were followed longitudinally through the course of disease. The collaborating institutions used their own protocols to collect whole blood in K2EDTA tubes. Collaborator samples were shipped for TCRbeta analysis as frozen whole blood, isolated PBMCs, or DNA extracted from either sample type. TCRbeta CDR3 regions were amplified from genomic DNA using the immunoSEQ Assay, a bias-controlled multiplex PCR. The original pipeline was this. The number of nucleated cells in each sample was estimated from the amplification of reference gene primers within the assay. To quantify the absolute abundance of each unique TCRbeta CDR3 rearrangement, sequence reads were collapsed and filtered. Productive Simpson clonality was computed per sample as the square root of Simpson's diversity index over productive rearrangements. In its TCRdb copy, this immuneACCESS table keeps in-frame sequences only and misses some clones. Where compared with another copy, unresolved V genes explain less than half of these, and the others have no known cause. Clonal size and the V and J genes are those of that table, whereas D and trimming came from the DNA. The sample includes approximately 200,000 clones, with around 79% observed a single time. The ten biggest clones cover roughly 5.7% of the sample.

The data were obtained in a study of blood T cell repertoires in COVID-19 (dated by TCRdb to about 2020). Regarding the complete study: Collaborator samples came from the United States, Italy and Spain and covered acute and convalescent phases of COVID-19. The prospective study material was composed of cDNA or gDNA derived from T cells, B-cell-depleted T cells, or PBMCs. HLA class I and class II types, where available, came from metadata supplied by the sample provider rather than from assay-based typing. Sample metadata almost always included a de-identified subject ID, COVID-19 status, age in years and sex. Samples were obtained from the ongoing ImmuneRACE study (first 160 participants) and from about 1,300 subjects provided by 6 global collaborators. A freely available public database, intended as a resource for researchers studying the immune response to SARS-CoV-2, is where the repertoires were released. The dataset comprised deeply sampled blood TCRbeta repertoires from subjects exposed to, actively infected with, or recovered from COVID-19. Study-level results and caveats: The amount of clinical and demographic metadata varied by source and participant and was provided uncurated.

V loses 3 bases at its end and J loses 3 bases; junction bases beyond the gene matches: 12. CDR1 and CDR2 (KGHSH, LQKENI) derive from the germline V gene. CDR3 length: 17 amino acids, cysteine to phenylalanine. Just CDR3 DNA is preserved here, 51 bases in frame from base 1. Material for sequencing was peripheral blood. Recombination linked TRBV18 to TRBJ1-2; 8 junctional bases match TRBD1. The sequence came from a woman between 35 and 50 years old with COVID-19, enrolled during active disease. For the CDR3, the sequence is CASSPQEARGPDYGYTF. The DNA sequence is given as TGTGCCAGCTCACCGCAAGAAGCCAGGGGGCCGGACTATGGCTACACCTTC.